Listed below are T cell receptor beta chains from one sample, sequenced in a study of vaccination effects on CD4 cells after COVID-19. Profiling relied on immunoSEQ multiplex PCR, and the TCRdb table lists in-frame clones only, not all of them. The repertoire has fewer than 40,000 clones, about 80% of them found once; the top ten carry roughly 2%. No antigens are known for them. Specimen: CD4+ T cells from PBMCs cultured with HCoV-NL63 spike peptides, collected after COVID-19 vaccination. The source is a human donor who received a COVID-19 vaccine. Some clones in this sample may be carry-over from other donors' samples. The CDR3 runs from the conserved cysteine through the conserved F or W. D genes are given only for firm matches. The size field is filled for only some rows; it gives once, few, many or a size class.

abundance: -; j_gene: TRBJ2-3; d_gene: TRBD1; v_gene: TRBV6-5; CDR3aa: CASSLKGTGSADTQYF; CDR3nt: TGTGCCAGCAGTTTGAAAGGGACAGGTTCGGCAGATACGCAGTATTTT
abundance: -; j_gene: TRBJ2-3; d_gene: -; v_gene: TRBV4-1; CDR3aa: CASSQVPGEPSDTQYF; CDR3nt: TGCGCCAGCAGCCAAGTCCCCGGGGAGCCCTCAGATACGCAGTATTTT
abundance: -; j_gene: TRBJ1-2; d_gene: -; v_gene: TRBV7-2; CDR3aa: CASSDYGDYGYTF; CDR3nt: TGTGCCAGCAGTGACTACGGGGACTATGGCTACACCTTC
abundance: few; j_gene: TRBJ1-5; d_gene: TRBD1; v_gene: TRBV19; CDR3aa: CASSIGLTGLAPQHF; CDR3nt: TGTGCCAGTAGTATAGGGTTGACAGGGCTCGCGCCCCAGCATTTT
abundance: -; j_gene: TRBJ1-5; d_gene: TRBD1; v_gene: TRBV18; CDR3aa: CASSLGQGRQPQHF; CDR3nt: TGTGCCAGCTCTCTAGGACAGGGGAGGCAGCCCCAGCATTTT
abundance: -; j_gene: TRBJ2-1; d_gene: TRBD1; v_gene: TRBV5-1; CDR3aa: CASSLTGGPYNEQFF; CDR3nt: TGCGCCAGCAGCTTGACAGGGGGACCTTACAATGAGCAGTTCTTC
abundance: -; j_gene: TRBJ2-2; d_gene: -; v_gene: TRBV7-2; CDR3aa: CASSLVGSTAGELFF; CDR3nt: TGTGCCAGCAGCTTAGTGGGGTCGACAGCCGGGGAGCTGTTTTTT
abundance: -; j_gene: TRBJ1-2; d_gene: TRBD1; v_gene: TRBV7-2; CDR3aa: CASSSDRVKGYTF; CDR3nt: TGTGCCAGCAGCTCGGACAGGGTGAAAGGCTACACCTTC
abundance: -; j_gene: TRBJ2-3; d_gene: -; v_gene: TRBV3-1/TRBV3-2; CDR3aa: CASSQIVQDLTRRVSTDTQYF; CDR3nt: TGTGCCAGCAGCCAAATCGTCCAAGACCTCACTAGGAGGGTTTCGACAGATACGCAGTATTTT
abundance: -; j_gene: TRBJ1-2; d_gene: TRBD1; v_gene: TRBV7-2; CDR3aa: CASSPGQGANYGYTF; CDR3nt: TGTGCCAGCAGCCCAGGACAGGGGGCCAACTATGGCTACACCTTC
abundance: -; j_gene: TRBJ2-1; d_gene: TRBD2; v_gene: TRBV7-8; CDR3aa: CASSPRGGGANYNEQFF; CDR3nt: TGTGCCAGCAGCCCGAGGGGCGGGGGGGCAAACTACAATGAGCAGTTCTTC
abundance: -; j_gene: TRBJ2-3; d_gene: TRBD2; v_gene: TRBV6-5; CDR3aa: CASSYGLAGGQDTQYF; CDR3nt: TGTGCCAGCAGTTACGGACTAGCGGGGGGGCAAGATACGCAGTATTTT
abundance: -; j_gene: TRBJ1-2; d_gene: -; v_gene: TRBV5-5; CDR3aa: CASSLGPDLDYGYTF; CDR3nt: TGTGCCAGCAGCTTGGGCCCGGATTTGGACTATGGCTACACCTTC
abundance: once; j_gene: TRBJ1-1; d_gene: -; v_gene: TRBV5-5; CDR3aa: CASSSNKGDYTEAFF; CDR3nt: TGTGCCAGCAGCTCCAATAAAGGGGATTACACTGAAGCTTTCTTT
abundance: -; j_gene: TRBJ1-1; d_gene: TRBD1; v_gene: TRBV5-8; CDR3aa: CASPGQGNTEAFF; CDR3nt: TGTGCCAGCCCGGGACAGGGTAACACTGAAGCTTTCTTT
abundance: -; j_gene: TRBJ1-5; d_gene: -; v_gene: TRBV30; CDR3aa: CAWSNRDGNQPQHF; CDR3nt: TGTGCCTGGAGTAACAGGGATGGCAATCAGCCCCAGCATTTT
abundance: -; j_gene: TRBJ2-5; d_gene: TRBD1; v_gene: TRBV4-1; CDR3aa: CASSQDGTGQETQYF; CDR3nt: TGCGCCAGCAGCCAAGACGGGACAGGTCAAGAGACCCAGTACTTC
abundance: -; j_gene: TRBJ2-3; d_gene: -; v_gene: TRBV6-2/TRBV6-3; CDR3aa: CASSFVEVDTQYF; CDR3nt: TGTGCCAGCAGTTTTGTGGAGGTAGATACGCAGTATTTT
abundance: -; j_gene: TRBJ2-2; d_gene: -; v_gene: TRBV2; CDR3aa: CASSWGAGNTGELFF; CDR3nt: TGTGCCAGCAGTTGGGGGGCGGGGAACACCGGGGAGCTGTTTTTT
abundance: -; j_gene: TRBJ2-3; d_gene: -; v_gene: TRBV14; CDR3aa: CASSLVSKSPDTQYF; CDR3nt: TGTGCCAGCAGCCTGGTATCCAAATCACCAGATACGCAGTATTTT
abundance: -; j_gene: TRBJ1-3; d_gene: TRBD1; v_gene: TRBV3-1/TRBV3-2; CDR3aa: CASSPQGGGSGNTIYF; CDR3nt: TGTGCCAGCAGCCCCCAGGGGGGTGGCTCTGGAAACACCATATATTTT
abundance: -; j_gene: TRBJ2-6; d_gene: -; v_gene: TRBV6-6; CDR3aa: CASTSWGRGANVLTF; CDR3nt: TGTGCCAGCACCTCGTGGGGGCGTGGGGCCAACGTCCTGACTTTC
abundance: -; j_gene: TRBJ2-1; d_gene: -; v_gene: TRBV10-3; CDR3aa: CAISDRPSSYNEQFF; CDR3nt: TGTGCCATCAGTGACAGGCCCAGCTCCTACAATGAGCAGTTCTTC
abundance: once; j_gene: TRBJ1-5; d_gene: -; v_gene: TRBV6-4; CDR3aa: CASSEQGNQPQHF; CDR3nt: TGTGCCAGCAGTGAGCAGGGGAATCAGCCCCAGCATTTT
abundance: -; j_gene: TRBJ2-1; d_gene: TRBD1; v_gene: TRBV5-1; CDR3aa: CASSLTGVGSQFF; CDR3nt: TGCGCCAGCAGCCTCACAGGGGTTGGGTCGCAGTTCTTC